This T cell receptor (beta chain) was sequenced for a study of blood T cell repertoires in COVID-19 (dated by TCRdb to between 2020 and 2021). Background for the entire study: The collaborator samples originated in the United States, Italy and Spain and spanned the acute and convalescent phases of COVID-19. The samples were drawn from two sources: the first 160 participants of the ongoing ImmuneRACE study, and 1,000 to 1,500 subjects contributed by 6 global collaborators. A de-identified subject ID, COVID-19 status, age in years and sex were almost always included in the sample metadata. The repertoires were released in a freely available public database meant as a resource for research on the immune response to SARS-CoV-2. The dataset comprised deeply sampled blood TCRbeta repertoires from subjects exposed to, actively infected with, or recovered from COVID-19. The material from the prospective study consisted of cDNA or gDNA derived from T cells, B-cell-depleted T cells, or PBMCs. HLA class I and class II types, where available, came from metadata supplied by the sample provider rather than from assay-based typing. Overall results and qualifications from the work: Clinical and demographic metadata were provided uncurated, with the amount varying by source and participant.

Points on this clone: The antigen it binds to is not known. Nothing much larger sits one base from this clone, and base qualities are not available.

The immunoSEQ Assay, a bias-controlled multiplex PCR, was used to amplify TCRbeta CDR3 regions from genomic DNA. Processing in the source paper ran as follows. The number of nucleated cells in each sample was estimated by amplification of reference gene primers within the assay. To quantify the absolute abundance of each unique TCRbeta CDR3 rearrangement, sequence reads were collapsed and filtered. Productive Simpson clonality was computed per sample as the square root of Simpson's diversity index over productive rearrangements. The table was pulled from immuneACCESS by TCRdb, which kept in-frame rearrangements only. Such tables lose some clones; where checked, under half of the loss comes from unresolved V genes, and the rest has no known cause. V and J calls and clone size are given by that table; D and trimming were obtained from the DNA. The sample table shows 250,000 to 400,000 clones, and roughly 88% are seen once. The top ten clonotypes cover 1.6% of the sample.

In Seattle, one collaborating source enrolled patients while the infection was active and tracked those patients longitudinally over the course of disease. Each collaborating institution followed its own protocols to collect whole blood in K2EDTA tubes. For TCRbeta analysis, collaborators shipped samples in one of three forms: frozen whole blood, isolated PBMCs, or DNA extracted from either of those sample types. The TCR comes from a woman aged 25-40 years with COVID-19, enrolled during active disease. The sequenced material came from peripheral blood.

The CDR3 corresponds to CASSANTGGNGYTF. The DNA sequence is given as TGTGCCAGCAGCGCAAATACAGGGGGGAATGGCTACACCTTC. The chain couples TRBV9 to TRBJ1-2, and TRBD1 aligns with 8 junction nucleotides. For this chain, trimming is 3 bases at the V end and 6 bases at the J end, and the number of junction bases without a gene match is 7. Looking up the germline V gene yields CDR1 SGDLS and CDR2 YYNGEE. From its cysteine to its phenylalanine, the CDR3 spans 14 amino acids. Just the 42-base CDR3 DNA is kept, in frame starting at base 1.